This is a list of T cell receptor beta chains from one sample in a study of patients and donors after allogeneic stem cell transplantation. Via MiXCR, TCRdb re-called the RT-PCR reads, giving one row per CDR3 protein. The sample contains 17,000 or so distinct CDR3 sequences, under 35% of which appear only once. The sequencing sample was made of blood, either unsorted or a sorted T cell fraction (not recorded which). The receptors originated from a human donor who was either an allogeneic HSCT recipient or a stem cell or donor lymphocyte infusion donor (not recorded which). It is not recorded whose cells these are; they may come from a transplant donor. CDR3s include the opening cysteine and the closing phenylalanine or tryptophan. The D gene is left open where the match is weak. Clone size, where shown, is once, few, many, or a class for clones that have expanded.

D gene	clone size	V gene	CDR3 length	J gene	CDR3 DNA	CDR3 protein
.	.	TRBV30	13	TRBJ1-4	TGTGCCTGGAGTATCGACACTAATGAAAAACTGTTTTTT	CAWSIDTNEKLFF
.	.	TRBV13	14	TRBJ1-2	TGTGCCAGCAGCTTAAGAGGCATTTTCTATGGCTACACCTTC	CASSLRGIFYGYTF
.	.	TRBV3-1	17	TRBJ1-4	TGTGCCAGCAGCAACCGATTCGGACGGAAGGATAATGAAAAACTGTTTTTT	CASSNRFGRKDNEKLFF
.	few	TRBV6-5	13	TRBJ1-5	TGTGCCAGCAGTTACTCCCACAATCAGCCCCAGCATTTT	CASSYSHNQPQHF
.	few	TRBV20-1	13	TRBJ1-5	TGCAGTGCTAGAGTTGGCGGGCGGCAGCCCCAGCATTTT	CSARVGGRQPQHF
.	.	TRBV20-1	11	TRBJ1-2	TGCAGTGCGCCACAGGGAAATGGCTACACCTTC	CSAPQGNGYTF
.	.	TRBV20-1	17	TRBJ1-6	TGCAGTGCTAGGAGTCAAGCAGGCCGCTCCTATAATTCACCCCTCCACTTT	CSARSQAGRSYNSPLHF
TRBD1	.	TRBV12-3/TRBV12-4	14	TRBJ1-2	TGTGCCAGCAGTCCCCGACAGGGAAGGGAGGGCTACACCTTC	CASSPRQGREGYTF
.	.	TRBV7-9	14	TRBJ2-2	TGTGCCTCCCGCAGGGACAAGAACACCGGGGAGCTGTTTTTT	CASRRDKNTGELFF
.	few	TRBV28	16	TRBJ1-1	TGTGCCAGCAGTTTTCCACGATGGACAGTGAACACTGAAGCTTTCTTT	CASSFPRWTVNTEAFF
.	.	TRBV6-4	16	TRBJ1-1	TGTGCCAGCAGCGACTGGGGGGGGTATGCAGACACTGAAGCTTTCTTT	CASSDWGGYADTEAFF
.	medium-sized	TRBV4-3	14	TRBJ2-5	TGCGCCAGCAGCCAGCTAGGTTTACCAGAGACCCAGTACTTC	CASSQLGLPETQYF
.	few	TRBV10-3	13	TRBJ1-1	TGTGCCATCAGAGGACGGTGGAACACTGAAGCTTTCTTT	CAIRGRWNTEAFF
TRBD2	.	TRBV20-1	16	TRBJ2-1	TGCAGTGCCTCTAGACTAGCGGGGGGGCCTCGGAATGAGCAGTTCTTC	CSASRLAGGPRNEQFF
.	few	TRBV4-1	16	TRBJ1-1	TGCGCCAGCAGCCAAGTTGAGGGACGATGGAACACTGAAGCTTTCTTT	CASSQVEGRWNTEAFF
TRBD1	.	TRBV27	14	TRBJ2-7	TGTGCCAGCAGTAGATGGGACAGGGCCTACGAGCAGTACTTC	CASSRWDRAYEQYF
TRBD1	medium-sized	TRBV7-3	13	TRBJ1-1	TGTGCCAGCAGCTTAATAAGGGACAGTGAAGCTTTCTTT	CASSLIRDSEAFF
.	.	TRBV4-1	14	TRBJ1-4	TGCGCCAGCAGCCCCTATCCAACTAATGAAAAACTGTTTTTT	CASSPYPTNEKLFF
.	.	TRBV10-3	13	TRBJ1-6	TGTGCCATCAGTGGACAATCAAATTCACCCCTCCACTTT	CAISGQSNSPLHF
.	.	TRBV29-1	9	TRBJ1-2	TGCAGCGTTGAGAATGGCTACACCTTC	CSVENGYTF
TRBD1	few	TRBV5-1	14	TRBJ1-1	TGCGCCAGCAGCTTACCAGGGGGATGGACTGAAGCTTTCTTT	CASSLPGGWTEAFF
.	.	TRBV5-1	16	TRBJ1-1	TGCGCCAGCAGCTTTAAAACCGGATTCATGAACACTGAAGCTTTCTTT	CASSFKTGFMNTEAFF
TRBD1	few	TRBV6-5	14	TRBJ1-4	TGTGCCAGCAGTCCACCGGGACAGGGGTGGAAACTGTTTTTT	CASSPPGQGWKLFF
TRBD2	few	TRBV5-1	15	TRBJ2-3	TGCGCCAGCAGCTTGACGGGACTAGCGGGAGGCACGCAGTATTTT	CASSLTGLAGGTQYF
TRBD1	.	TRBV28	15	TRBJ1-2	TGTGCCAGCAGCCGTCCCGGACAGGGGATCTATGGCTACACCTTC	CASSRPGQGIYGYTF
.	once	TRBV5-1	14	TRBJ2-7	TGCGCCAGCAGCTATAGGGGGTTCTCCTACGAGCAGTACTTC	CASSYRGFSYEQYF
.	medium-sized	TRBV6-4	15	TRBJ1-2	TGTGCCAGCAGCCCACCTAGGGACGAGAACTATGGCTACACCTTC	CASSPPRDENYGYTF
.	few	TRBV29-1	12	TRBJ1-5	TGCAGCGTTGAAGAATGGGGTCAGCCCCAGCATTTT	CSVEEWGQPQHF
.	few	TRBV9	14	TRBJ1-1	TGTGCCAGCAGCGTAGCGGGGTACGGCACTGAAGCTTTCTTT	CASSVAGYGTEAFF
.	.	TRBV7-9	14	TRBJ2-3	TGTGCCAGCAGCTCTCACAGGGTACTAGATACGCAGTATTTT	CASSSHRVLDTQYF
.	.	TRBV15	13	TRBJ1-1	TGTGCCACCAGCAGAGTAGCAGGGAGTGAAGCTTTCTTT	CATSRVAGSEAFF
.	.	TRBV18	15	TRBJ1-2	TGTGCCAGCTCACCGAGGATCACTGGCGACTATGGCTACACCTTC	CASSPRITGDYGYTF
.	few	TRBV9	12	TRBJ2-7	TGTGCCAGCAGCGTAGGTATGAGCGAGCAGTACTTC	CASSVGMSEQYF
.	few	TRBV29-1	13	TRBJ1-1	TGCAGCGTTGAAAGGACAGCGAACACTGAAGCTTTCTTT	CSVERTANTEAFF
.	many	TRBV6-5	15	TRBJ1-2	TGTGCCAGCAGTTATAACGAGGCGGGGATCTATGGCTACACCTTC	CASSYNEAGIYGYTF
TRBD1	few	TRBV6-2/TRBV6-3	12	TRBJ1-5	TGTGCCAGCAGCCAGGGGGCGCCGCCCCAGCATTTT	CASSQGAPPQHF
.	.	TRBV29-1	14	TRBJ2-5	TGCAGCGTGGACTTACTAGGATACCAAGAGACCCAGTACTTC	CSVDLLGYQETQYF
.	.	TRBV5-1	16	TRBJ1-5	TGCGCCAGCAGCCTGGGGGCTGGGGGGGGCAATCAGCCCCAGCATTTT	CASSLGAGGGNQPQHF
.	medium-sized	TRBV6-5	14	TRBJ1-4	TGTGCCAGCAGCTGGGACATGAGGGGTGAAAAACTGTTTTTT	CASSWDMRGEKLFF
.	.	TRBV21-1	15	TRBJ2-2	TGTGCCAGCAGCACAGCCTTTCGAAACACCGGGGAGCTGTTTTTT	CASSTAFRNTGELFF
TRBD1	.	TRBV28	15	TRBJ2-5	TGTGCCAGCAGTTTCTGGACGGACAGGGAAGAGACCCAGTACTTC	CASSFWTDREETQYF
.	.	TRBV10-3	16	TRBJ2-2	TGTGCCACCACGCCCCGGGACGGAGATTTCACCGGGGAGCTGTTTTTT	CATTPRDGDFTGELFF
.	few	TRBV6-5	15	TRBJ1-6	TGTGCCAGCAGTTACGGAGGCGAGGGGTATTCACCCCTCCACTTT	CASSYGGEGYSPLHF
TRBD1	once	TRBV5-5	14	TRBJ1-1	TGTGCCAGCAGCGAGGACAGGTTGAACACTGAAGCTTTCTTT	CASSEDRLNTEAFF
.	.	TRBV12-3/TRBV12-4	11	TRBJ1-2	TGTGCCAGCAGTTTGAGGAATGGCTACACCTTC	CASSLRNGYTF
TRBD2	few	TRBV4-1	15	TRBJ2-3	TGCGCCAGCAGCCAAGGAGAGCGGGGATCAGATACGCAGTATTTT	CASSQGERGSDTQYF
TRBD1	few	TRBV12-3/TRBV12-4	14	TRBJ1-2	TGTGCCAGCAGCCAGACAGGGTTTTACTATGGCTACACCTTC	CASSQTGFYYGYTF
.	.	TRBV6-2/TRBV6-3	13	TRBJ1-5	TGTGCCAGCGACCGAACCGCGCATCAGCCCCAGCATTTT	CASDRTAHQPQHF
TRBD1	many	TRBV20-1	13	TRBJ1-2	TGCAGTGCTGACCAACAGGGGGTAGGGGGCTACACCTTC	CSADQQGVGGYTF
.	.	TRBV5-1	11	TRBJ1-1	TGCGCCAGCAGGGGGAACACTGAAGCTTTCTTT	CASRGNTEAFF
.	few	TRBV20-1	15	TRBJ1-5	TGCAGTGCTAGAGTTCCAGGGCTAAGCAATCAGCCCCAGCATTTT	CSARVPGLSNQPQHF
TRBD2	.	TRBV6-2/TRBV6-3	15	TRBJ2-7	TGTGCCAGCAGTTACCTAGCGGGGGGCATCTACGAGCAGTACTTC	CASSYLAGGIYEQYF
.	few	TRBV12-3/TRBV12-4	14	TRBJ1-1	TGTGCCAGCAGTTTAGGTATAGGTAGAACTGAAGCTTTCTTT	CASSLGIGRTEAFF
.	.	TRBV6-1	16	TRBJ2-7	TGTGCCAGCAGTGAAACGATAAGGGGCCCATCCTACGAGCAGTACTTC	CASSETIRGPSYEQYF
.	.	TRBV3-1	13	TRBJ1-5	TGTGCCAGCAGCCAGGGAACCGCGGAGCCCCAGCATTTT	CASSQGTAEPQHF